This T cell receptor beta chain was identified in a study of blood T cell repertoires in COVID-19. Some clones are missing from TCRdb's copy, which holds only in-frame ones; the method was immunoSEQ multiplex PCR. Of 200,000 to 250,000 clones listed, over 75% are singletons. Germline V gene data show CDR1 as KGHDR and CDR2 as SFDVKD. The ends were cut back, 9 bases at V and 5 bases at J, with 14 bases in the middle. The CDR3 has 13 amino acids. Clinical history as reported by participants underpinned cohort assignment. Sequenced material: PBMCs or T cells enriched from blood (not recorded which). The receptor comes from a woman under 30 in a cohort exposed to, infected with or recovered from COVID-19 (not recorded which). The chain links TRBV24-1 to TRBJ2-3, with D maybe TRBD2 (5 bases). This CDR3 is CATGSSSLDTQYF. The CDR3 bases are TGTGCCACCGGGAGTAGTAGCCTAGATACGCAGTATTTT.